A single sample is the source of the 13 T cell receptor beta chains below, sequenced in a study of technical replicates of blood from several donors. Profiled with immunoSEQ multiplex PCR; TCRdb holds only in-frame clones, not every one. Of 60,000 to 90,000 clones listed, 85% to 95% are singletons. Sequencing was carried out using T cells isolated from PBMCs. The receptor set was obtained from a human donor in good health.

The rearrangement joins TRBV4-1 to TRBJ2-1; perhaps TRBD2 as D (6 bases). Germline V gene lookup returns CDR1 MGHRA and CDR2 YSYEKL. The CDR3 runs to 14 residues. V lost 0 bases, J lost 4 bases, and 7 bases lay in between. The CDR3 here is CASSQEAGYNEQFF. CDR3 sequence (DNA): TGCGCCAGCAGCCAAGAAGCGGGTTACAATGAGCAGTTCTTC.

The chain combines TRBV11-2 with TRBJ1-1, with TRBD1 matching over 8 bases. The V gene's germline CDR1 is SGHAT and CDR2 FQNNGV. This CDR3 has 12 amino acids. Trimming removed 5 bases from V and 7 bases from J; junction bases left unmatched: 3. CDR3 sequence (DNA): TGTGCCAGCAGCGCCGGACAGGGTGAAGCTTTCTTT. Residues: CASSAGQGEAFF.

The gene calls are TRBV7-9 and TRBJ1-1, with 7 nucleotides matching TRBD1. V gave up 6 bases and J gave up 1 base; unmatched junction bases: 8. Germline V CDR1 and CDR2: SEHNR, FQNEAQ (reference sequence). The CDR3 totals 15 residues. As DNA, the CDR3 is TGTGCCAGCAGTTGGGGACAGACTTCGAACACTGAAGCTTTCTTT. Amino acids: CASSWGQTSNTEAFF.

V is TRBV7-9 and J is TRBJ2-2; TRBD1 might be the D (5 bases). Per the germline V gene, CDR1 is SEHNR and CDR2 is FQNEAQ (reference sequence). The V and J ends lost 7 bases and 5 bases respectively, with 14 bases between them. CDR3 length equals 14 residues. This CDR3 reads CASTLSTGTGELFF. Written as DNA, the CDR3 is TGTGCCAGCACCCTCTCTACAGGTACCGGGGAGCTGTTTTTT.

V is TRBV7-6 and J is TRBJ2-7; 9 positions match TRBD1. Looked up from germline, CDR1 is SGHVS and CDR2 is FNYEAQ. The CDR3 contains 14 residues. Germline trimming cut 5 bases from V and 4 bases from J; bases unmatched to any gene: 6. The CDR3 reads CASSRDRETYEQYF. The CDR3 DNA is TGTGCCAGCAGCCGGGACAGGGAGACATACGAGCAGTACTTC.

This clone is a singleton in its sample. The rearrangement links TRBV18 to TRBJ2-5; TRBD2 might be the D (5 bases). Germline loops: CDR1 KGHSH, CDR2 LQKENI. Trimming took 5 bases from V and 2 from J, leaving 12 bases between them. The CDR3 contains 14 residues. CDR3 loop: CASSYSGIQETQYF. As DNA, the CDR3 is TGTGCCAGCTCATACTCCGGGATTCAAGAGACCCAGTACTTC.

The CDR3 protein is CASSEYDSYGYTF. Here the CDR3 DNA reads TGTGCCAGCAGTGAATACGACAGCTATGGCTACACCTTC. The chain has TRBV2 and TRBJ1-2; tentative D call: TRBD1 (5 bases). The CDR3 has 13 amino acids. Between the trimmed V and J ends, which lost 2 bases and 4 bases, there was a span of 8 bases. Germline V gene data show CDR1 as SNHLY and CDR2 as FYNNEI.

The genes are TRBV10-1 and TRBJ2-5; 11 nucleotides line up with TRBD2. Germline V lookup: CDR1 WNHNN, CDR2 SYGVQD (reference sequence). CDR3 length: 16 residues. The ends lost 1 base at V and 5 bases at J; junction bases unmatched: 6. CDR3 loop: CASSEFSGGAGETQYF. The CDR3 coding sequence is TGCGCCAGCAGTGAGTTTAGCGGGGGGGCAGGGGAGACCCAGTACTTC.

The J gene is TRBJ1-2, the V gene TRBV7-2; 9 bases align to TRBD1. This CDR3 comprises 17 residues. CDR1 is SGHTA, CDR2 FQGNSA, per germline. Unmatched junction bases numbered 13, after V lost 5 bases and J lost 3 bases. The CDR3 sequence is CASSQTGTGLPYYGYTF. The DNA of the CDR3 is TGTGCCAGCAGCCAAACCGGGACAGGGCTTCCCTACTATGGCTACACCTTC.

V gene TRBV18 combines with J gene TRBJ1-2, with TRBD1 matching over 8 bases. The CDR3 runs 15 residues. CDR1 and CDR2 (germline): KGHSH, LQKENI. The V gene end was trimmed by 2 bases and the J gene end by 1 base; junction bases not matched to a gene: 3. For the CDR3, the DNA is TGTGCCAGCTCACCAGGACAGGGATTTAACTATGGCTACACCTTC. This codes for CASSPGQGFNYGYTF.

The rearrangement uses TRBV7-2 and TRBJ2-7, with 7 bases identical to TRBD2. The germline V gene has CDR1 SGHTA and CDR2 FQGNSA. The CDR3 runs 16 residues. The junction had 8 bases not matched to a gene; V was cut back by 1 base and J by 2 bases. The CDR3 loop is CASSLGSGGEPYEQYF. The CDR3 nucleotides are TGTGCCAGCAGCTTAGGATCGGGGGGAGAACCCTACGAGCAGTACTTC.

This chain connects TRBV11-2 to TRBJ2-1; 11 bases map to TRBD2. This CDR3 has 17 residues. Per the germline V gene, CDR1 is SGHAT and CDR2 is FQNNGV. After removal of 1 base from V and 0 bases from J, the junction contained 2 bases not matched to a gene. This CDR3 is CASSLGLAGGSYNEQFF. For the CDR3, the DNA is TGTGCCAGCAGCTTAGGGCTAGCGGGAGGCTCCTACAATGAGCAGTTCTTC.

This clone was found once. The rearrangement links TRBV7-3 to TRBJ2-3, with TRBD2 as a possible D gene (7 bases). With 3 bases removed from V and 8 bases from J, the gap between germline ends came to 12 bases. Germline CDR1 and CDR2: SGHTA and FQGTGA. The CDR3 length is 13 residues. DNA for the CDR3: TGTGCCAGCAGCTTCGGGGCGGGGGCTACGCAGTATTTT. This sequence encodes CASSFGAGATQYF.